This is a list of T cell receptor beta chains from one sample in a study of blood T cell repertoires in COVID-19. The assay was immunoSEQ multiplex PCR, and TCRdb's table has in-frame clones only and misses some. Found here are roughly 430,000 clones, approximately 88% of them singletons; the top ten hold about 2.1%. The sequenced sample consisted of PBMCs or T cells enriched from blood (not recorded which). These receptors were obtained from a woman in her 40s with acute COVID-19. CDR3s include the opening cysteine and the closing phenylalanine or tryptophan. Each record gives: CDR3 protein, CDR3 DNA, J gene, clone size, V gene, D gene. A D gene is named only where the DNA matches it firmly. The size entry is marked missing in some rows and otherwise reads once, few, many or a size class.

CASGQGPEAFF | TGTGCCAGCGGACAGGGCCCTGAAGCTTTCTTT | TRBJ1-1 | - | TRBV11-2 | TRBD1
CAWSEGRGNYGYTF | TGTGCCTGGAGTGAGGGCAGGGGGAACTATGGCTACACCTTC | TRBJ1-2 | once | TRBV30 | TRBD1
CASSVSGDRGRGGYTF | TGTGCCAGCAGTGTCAGTGGGGACAGGGGACGAGGTGGCTACACCTTC | TRBJ1-2 | - | TRBV6-1 | TRBD1
CASGPNIFTGGLGDTQYF | TGTGCTAGTGGCCCTAACATATTCACAGGGGGTTTGGGGGATACGCAGTATTTT | TRBJ2-3 | - | TRBV12-5 | TRBD1
CASSHPTGTGNTIYF | TGTGCCAGCAGCCATCCCACAGGGACTGGAAACACCATATATTTT | TRBJ1-3 | - | TRBV3-1/TRBV3-2 | -
CASSRLQGASGNTIYF | TGTGCCAGCAGCCGACTACAGGGGGCTTCTGGAAACACCATATATTTT | TRBJ1-3 | - | TRBV7-9 | TRBD1
CASSLSTGHGEKLFF | TGTGCCAGCAGCTTGTCGACAGGGCACGGCGAAAAACTGTTTTTT | TRBJ1-4 | - | TRBV5-4 | TRBD1
CASSPLTGTGGEQYF | TGTGCCAGCAGCCCACTAACCGGGACAGGGGGCGAGCAGTACTTC | TRBJ2-7 | - | TRBV7-9 | TRBD1
CASSHRAGYGYTF | TGTGCCAGCAGCCATAGAGCAGGGTATGGCTACACCTTC | TRBJ1-2 | once | TRBV3-1/TRBV3-2 | -
CASSLQLGHKSNNEQFF | TGTGCCAGCAGCCTACAACTAGGTCATAAGTCAAACAATGAGCAGTTCTTC | TRBJ2-1 | - | TRBV7-9 | -
CASSLDDSSGGFNTGELFF | TGTGCCAGCAGTTTAGATGATTCTAGCGGGGGGTTTAACACCGGGGAGCTGTTTTTT | TRBJ2-2 | - | TRBV27 | TRBD2
CASSPGTPLNTEAFF | TGTGCCAGCAGCCCGGGGACACCTTTGAACACTGAAGCTTTCTTT | TRBJ1-1 | - | TRBV9 | -
CASSSTSGGHTYEQYF | TGTGCCAGCAGTTCAACTAGCGGGGGGCATACCTACGAGCAGTACTTC | TRBJ2-7 | once | TRBV28 | TRBD2
CSASGGKGSPLHF | TGCAGTGCTAGTGGGGGAAAGGGGTCACCCCTCCACTTT | TRBJ1-6 | - | TRBV20-1 | -
CASTRGGQLLNEQYF | TGTGCCAGCACCCGGGGAGGGCAGCTCCTTAACGAGCAGTACTTC | TRBJ2-7 | - | TRBV5-4 | TRBD2
CASSYSKHRDIYGYTF | TGTGCCAGCAGTTACTCGAAGCACAGGGATATATATGGCTACACCTTC | TRBJ1-2 | - | TRBV6-5 | -
CASSPSSYNSPLHF | TGTGCCAGCAGCCCGAGCTCCTATAATTCACCCCTCCACTTT | TRBJ1-6 | - | TRBV6-2/TRBV6-3 | -
CASRLAGGTDTQYF | TGTGCCAGCAGGCTAGCGGGGGGCACAGATACGCAGTATTTT | TRBJ2-3 | - | TRBV5-4 | TRBD2
CASSEVGTGGEGYTF | TGTGCCAGCAGTGAAGTGGGGACAGGGGGCGAAGGCTACACCTTC | TRBJ1-2 | - | TRBV6-1 | TRBD1
CAWSYGGADDEKLFF | TGTGCCTGGAGTTATGGGGGGGCCGACGACGAAAAACTGTTTTTT | TRBJ1-4 | - | TRBV30 | -
CASSEGDTPYGYTF | TGTGCCAGCAGTGAAGGGGACACGCCGTATGGCTACACCTTC | TRBJ1-2 | - | TRBV6-1 | -
CASSEGLGGGETQYF | TGTGCCAGCAGTGAAGGCCTGGGCGGGGGTGAGACCCAGTACTTC | TRBJ2-5 | - | TRBV2 | TRBD2
CSARASETQYF | TGCAGTGCTAGGGCTTCGGAGACCCAGTACTTC | TRBJ2-5 | - | TRBV20-1 | -
CASSQRAEGSKNIQYF | TGTGCCAGCAGTCAGAGGGCGGAGGGCTCCAAAAACATTCAGTACTTC | TRBJ2-4 | many | TRBV11-3 | -
CASTFSSGNTDTQYF | TGTGCCAGCACCTTCTCTAGCGGGAACACAGATACGCAGTATTTT | TRBJ2-3 | few | TRBV9 | TRBD2
CASSPRTGNTGELFF | TGTGCCAGCAGCCCGAGGACAGGGAACACCGGGGAGCTGTTTTTT | TRBJ2-2 | - | TRBV7-9 | TRBD1